The sequence of this TCR beta chain was determined in a study of T cells expressing NK-cell markers. For the study at large: Repertoires of TCR beta were obtained from T cells sorted as CD3+CD56+NKG2C+, CD3+CD56+NKG2C- and CD3+CD56-NKG2C+.

To note about this clonotype: Its specificity is unknown.

Points from the study as a whole: A few of the donors also had these clonotypes leading their CD3+CD56-NKG2C+ fraction. Several of the donors carried dominant NKG2C+ clonotypes that took up about 1.0-7.5% of their CD8+ T cells.

TCRdb re-called the 5' RACE reads; one entry per CDR3 protein, DNA not given. The repertoire table contains 500,000 or so distinct CDR3 sequences. This CDR3 region has 16 residues. CDR1 is MNHEY and CDR2 is SMNVEV in the germline V gene (reference sequence). The chain employs TRBV27 and TRBJ2-4; TCRdb indicates TRBD1, and absent DNA this call remains unverified. The specimen sequenced was blood T cells: a sorted CD56 or NKG2C T cell subset, CD4+ or CD8+ T cells, or bulk PBMC T cells (not recorded which). The receptor's source is a man younger than 30 in good health. CDR3 residues: CASSLLTQGTKNIQYF.